Presented here are 17 T cell receptor beta chains from one specimen sequenced in a study of blood T cell repertoires in COVID-19. The assay was immunoSEQ multiplex PCR, and TCRdb's table has in-frame clones only and misses some. The repertoire includes 50,000 to 65,000 clones, roughly 90% of them detected once, and approximately 3.9% sits in the top ten. Specimen: peripheral blood. The origin of the receptors is a man aged 65-85 years with acute or convalescent COVID-19.

This chain connects TRBV6-1 to TRBJ1-2; D gene unclear. This CDR3 contains 14 residues. The germline CDR1 and CDR2 sequences are MNHNS and SASEGT. The germline V and J ends were trimmed by 0 bases and 2 bases, with 7 bases remaining between them. The DNA of the CDR3 is TGTGCCAGCAGTGAAGCCTCAGGAAACTATGGCTACACCTTC. The encoded protein is CASSEASGNYGYTF.

The count of this clone is one. The chain carries TRBV30 and TRBJ2-3; tentatively, D is TRBD2 (6 bases). The CDR3 consists of 13 residues. Germline V gene data show CDR1 as GTSNPN and CDR2 as SVGIG (reference sequence). The V end lost 3 bases, the J end lost 7 bases, and 14 bases lay between the germline ends. CDR3 sequence: CAWRSSGSYTQYF. DNA of the CDR3: TGTGCCTGGAGAAGTAGCGGTTCCTATACGCAGTATTTT.

The V and J genes are TRBV27 and TRBJ2-7, with a possible D match to TRBD1 (6 bases). CDR3 length: 14 amino acids. Germline V gives CDR1 MNHEY, CDR2 SMNVEV (reference sequence). V lost 2 bases to trimming and J lost 5 bases, with 13 bases between them. The CDR3 DNA reads as TGTGCCAGCAGTTTAAACAGGGTGCGGGACGAGCAGTACTTC. Translation gives CASSLNRVRDEQYF.

V usage is TRBV10-1 and J usage is TRBJ1-4; 10 positions match TRBD1. Germline CDR1 and CDR2: WNHNN and SYGVQD (reference sequence). The CDR3 is 14 residues long. Trimming at V came to 6 bases and at J to 7 bases, leaving 5 bases not matched to a gene. DNA for the CDR3: TGCGCCAGCAGCCCGACAGGGGGCGCTGAAAAACTGTTTTTT. Amino acids: CASSPTGGAEKLFF.

This clone was seen just once. This chain joins TRBV19 and TRBJ2-7; the match to TRBD1 covers 7 bases. The CDR3 extends over 14 amino acids. V gave up 5 bases and J gave up 2 bases; unmatched junction bases: 6. Germline lookup yields CDR1 LNHDA and CDR2 SQIVND (reference sequence). The CDR3 is CASSPRQGPYEQYF. In nucleotides, the CDR3 is TGTGCCAGTAGTCCCCGACAGGGTCCCTACGAGCAGTACTTC.

The genes are TRBV14 and TRBJ1-6; D gene unclear. Trimming pared 1 base from V and 9 bases from J, leaving 7 bases between. The CDR3 loop spans 13 amino acids. Germline V gives CDR1 SGHDN, CDR2 FVKESK. CDR3 sequence reads: CASSQVSSSPLHF. The CDR3 nucleotides read TGTGCCAGCAGCCAAGTCTCGAGTTCACCCCTCCACTTT.

J is TRBJ2-7 and V is TRBV12-3 or TRBV12-4; a possible D gene is TRBD1 (6 bases). There are 13 residues in the CDR3. Between the trimmed V and J ends, which lost 5 bases and 0 bases, there was a span of 8 bases. CDR3 bases: TGTGCCAGCAGTCCGGACAGCTCCTACGAGCAGTACTTC. Residues: CASSPDSSYEQYF.

Only one count was recorded for this clone. The chain combines TRBV7-9 with TRBJ2-2, with D possibly matching TRBD1 (6 bases). The germline V gene has CDR1 SEHNR and CDR2 FQNEAQ (reference sequence). There are 16 residues in the CDR3. Between the trimmed V and J ends, which lost 5 bases and 0 bases, there was a span of 13 bases. CDR3 sequence: CASSPQGTPNTGELFF. For the CDR3, the DNA is TGTGCCAGCAGCCCTCAGGGGACACCGAACACCGGGGAGCTGTTTTTT.

The V gene is TRBV7-9, the J gene TRBJ2-3; 8 bases fit TRBD1. The CDR3 covers 15 residues. V lost 5 bases to trimming and J lost 5 bases; unmatched junction nucleotides: 9. The germline V gene has CDR1 SEHNR and CDR2 FQNEAQ (reference sequence). The CDR3 sequence: CASSLRTGQEDTQYF. The CDR3 DNA reads as TGTGCCAGCAGCCTAAGGACAGGGCAGGAAGATACGCAGTATTTT.

The chain employs TRBV30 and TRBJ1-3; D gene unclear. Germline V gene sequence: CDR1 GTSNPN, CDR2 SVGIG (reference sequence). V was shortened by 0 bases and J by 6 bases, with 12 bases between the two germline ends. The CDR3 spans 14 residues. In DNA, the CDR3 is TGTGCCTGGAGTGTAAGTGCAGCGACAAACACCATATATTTT. Its protein product is CAWSVSAATNTIYF.

This clone was counted once. The V and J genes are TRBV28 and TRBJ2-7; tentative D call: TRBD1 (6 bases). The V and J ends lost 3 bases and 1 base respectively, with 13 bases between them. Per the germline V gene, CDR1 is MDHEN and CDR2 is SYDVKM. The CDR3 has 15 amino acids. The DNA for the CDR3 is TGTGCCAGCAGTTTGGGGCAGGGGTCGTCCTACGAGCAGTACTTC. Protein product: CASSLGQGSSYEQYF.

The chain has TRBV19 and TRBJ2-3, with a tentative D call TRBD2 (5 bases). Trimming shortened V by 4 bases and J by 3 bases, and 14 bases separated the two germline ends. The germline CDR1 and CDR2 sequences are LNHDA and SQIVND (reference sequence). CDR3 size: 15 residues. CDR3 sequence: CASSKRARETDTQYF. The CDR3 DNA follows: TGTGCCAGTAGTAAACGGGCCCGGGAAACAGATACGCAGTATTTT.

V and J are TRBV7-9 and TRBJ1-5; D gene uncertain. Trimming removed 4 bases from V and 0 bases from J, with 13 bases in between. Per germline, CDR1 SEHNR and CDR2 FQNEAQ (reference sequence). The CDR3 has 16 amino acids. This chain's CDR3 is CASSSSRLDSNQPQHF. The CDR3 region has the DNA TGTGCCAGCAGCTCCTCGCGATTAGATAGCAATCAGCCCCAGCATTTT.

V gene TRBV29-1 combines with J gene TRBJ2-3, with D possibly matching TRBD1 (6 bases). Deletions cut 3 bases from V and 4 bases from J, with 14 bases between. This CDR3 contains 14 residues. Germline CDR1 is SQVTM and CDR2 is ANQGSEA. The CDR3 bases are TGCAGCGTTGAGAAGGACAGTAGGGCAGATACGCAGTATTTT. Translated, it gives CSVEKDSRADTQYF.

The chain carries TRBV28 and TRBJ1-4, with 8 bases fitting TRBD1. The V gene end was trimmed by 5 bases and the J gene end by 7 bases; junction bases not matched to a gene: 6. CDR1 and CDR2 from the germline V gene are MDHEN and SYDVKM. CDR3 length: 14 amino acids. DNA of the CDR3: TGTGCCAGCAGTACAGGGGGTAGGCGTGAAAAACTGTTTTTT. Translated: CASSTGGRREKLFF.

The genes are TRBV20-1 and TRBJ2-7; TRBD1 aligns across 7 bases. The germline V gene encodes CDR1 DFQATT and CDR2 SNEGSKA (reference sequence). V was pared by 5 bases and J by 13 bases, with 11 bases of the junction left unmatched. The CDR3 contains 11 residues. DNA for the CDR3: TGCAGTGCTGAGGGGACAGAGTCTCCTTACTTC. This gives the protein CSAEGTESPYF.

The genes are TRBV4-3 and TRBJ1-4; 10 nucleotides align to TRBD1. The length of the CDR3 is 15 residues. Germline V gene data show CDR1 as LGHNA and CDR2 as YSLEER. V was pared by 5 bases and J by 8 bases, with 8 bases of the junction left unmatched. CDR3 amino acids: CASSSWTGGDEKLFF. CDR3 coding DNA: TGCGCCAGCAGCTCCTGGACAGGGGGTGACGAAAAACTGTTTTTT.